The next 14 T cell receptor beta chains were all read from a single sample in a study of immune evolution from preneoplasia to lung adenocarcinoma. Clones were read by immunoSEQ multiplex PCR, and TCRdb kept only the in-frame ones, dropping some. This sample has tens of thousands of clones, with less than 85% found just once. Specimen: FFPE invasive lung adenocarcinoma tissue. These receptors were taken from a person in their sixties with lung adenocarcinoma.

This chain uses TRBV6-6 with TRBJ2-3, with D uncertain. The CDR3 covers 15 residues. Germline V gene sequence: CDR1 MNHNY, CDR2 SVGAGI (reference sequence). Trimming shortened V by 5 bases and J by 0 bases, and 12 bases separated the two germline ends. CDR3 amino acids: CASSARISSTDTQYF. Here the CDR3 DNA reads TGTGCCAGCAGTGCCAGGATTTCTAGCACAGATACGCAGTATTTT.

This rearrangement joins TRBV29-1 to TRBJ1-5, with D uncertain. CDR3 length: 14 amino acids. With 2 bases removed from V and 4 bases from J, the gap between germline ends came to 12 bases. Germline V gives CDR1 SQVTM, CDR2 ANQGSEA. CDR3 amino acids: CSVEYGGVNQPQHF. The CDR3 coding sequence is TGCAGCGTTGAATATGGTGGGGTTAATCAGCCCCAGCATTTT.

The V and J genes are TRBV28 and TRBJ1-3; D call uncertain. The CDR3 is made up of 15 amino acids. Between the trimmed V and J ends, which lost 3 bases and 0 bases, there was a span of 9 bases. Germline V gene lookup returns CDR1 MDHEN and CDR2 SYDVKM. The DNA of the CDR3 is TGTGCCAGCAGTTTTCGGATACACTCTGGAAACACCATATATTTT. Translation: CASSFRIHSGNTIYF.

The chain has TRBV28 and TRBJ2-7, with D uncertain. The CDR3 consists of 12 residues. Trimming pared 2 bases from V and 6 bases from J, leaving 8 bases between. Germline loops: CDR1 MDHEN, CDR2 SYDVKM. CDR3 DNA: TGTGCCAGCAGTTTAGGGTCGCCCGAGCAGTACTTC. This gives the protein CASSLGSPEQYF.

The chain links TRBV2 to TRBJ2-7; 9 positions agree with TRBD2. CDR3 length: 14 amino acids. Germline CDR1 is SNHLY and CDR2 is FYNNEI. The V gene end was trimmed by 6 bases and the J gene end by 2 bases; junction bases not matched to a gene: 5. CDR3 sequence: CASRQREDPYEQYF. The CDR3 coding sequence is TGTGCCAGCAGACAGCGGGAGGACCCCTACGAGCAGTACTTC.

This clone was seen just once. V and J are TRBV2 and TRBJ2-1, with D tentatively TRBD1 or TRBD2 (5 bases each). Germline lookup yields CDR1 SNHLY and CDR2 FYNNEI. V lost 6 bases to trimming and J lost 9 bases, with 21 bases between them. CDR3 size: 15 residues. The CDR3 DNA reads as TGTGCCAGCAGCCCGTCGAGGGGTACGGCCGCTGAGCAGTTCTTC. It yields the protein CASSPSRGTAAEQFF.

V is TRBV6-5 and J is TRBJ1-2; no clear D gene. CDR1 and CDR2 from the germline V gene are MNHEY and SVGAGI. Trimming cost V 4 bases and J 0 bases, with 9 bases left between them. The CDR3 runs 14 residues. CDR3 in amino acids: CASSSSGTNYGYTF. CDR3 DNA sequence: TGTGCCAGCAGTTCTTCCGGGACTAACTATGGCTACACCTTC.

J is TRBJ2-3 and V is TRBV19; D uncertain. From germline, CDR1 is LNHDA and CDR2 SQIVND (reference sequence). This CDR3 comprises 15 residues. Trimming cost V 3 bases and J 0 bases, with 10 bases left between them. The CDR3 nucleotides read TGTGCCAGTAGTATTGCAGCAACTAGCACAGATACGCAGTATTTT. This encodes CASSIAATSTDTQYF. Variable domain in full (rest from reference TRBV19 and TRBJ2-3): DGGITQSPKYLFRKEGQNVTLSCEQNLNHDAMYWYRQDPGQGLRLIYYSQIVNDFQKGDIAEGYSVSREKKESFPLTVTSAQKNPTAFYLCASSIAATSTDTQYFGPGTRLTVL.

This chain joins TRBV19 and TRBJ1-2, with unresolved D. V shed 9 bases and J shed 0 bases, with 20 bases lying between them. Germline V lookup: CDR1 LNHDA, CDR2 SQIVND (reference sequence). This CDR3 contains 16 residues. The chain's CDR3 is CASWGAVYPPNYGYTF. CDR3 DNA: TGTGCCAGCTGGGGAGCCGTTTATCCGCCTAACTATGGCTACACCTTC.

The V call is TRBV4-2, the J call TRBJ1-1; D unclear. V gave up 0 bases and J gave up 3 bases, with 11 bases separating them. This CDR3 spans 15 amino acids. From germline, CDR1 is LGHNA and CDR2 YNFKEQ. The CDR3 protein is CASSQDRALDTEAFF. For the CDR3, the DNA is TGTGCCAGCAGCCAAGACAGAGCGTTGGACACTGAAGCTTTCTTT.

J is TRBJ2-1 and V is TRBV11-2, with 8 bases identical to TRBD2. CDR3 length equals 15 residues. CDR1 SGHAT and CDR2 FQNNGV come from the germline V gene. V lost 4 bases to trimming and J lost 7 bases; unmatched junction nucleotides: 9. CDR3 region: CASSSTLAVGNEQFF. The DNA of the CDR3 is TGTGCCAGCAGCTCCACACTAGCGGTGGGTAATGAGCAGTTCTTC.

V and J are TRBV11-2 and TRBJ2-7, with D possibly TRBD2 on 6 matching bases. The CDR3 has 16 amino acids. Germline V CDR1 and CDR2: SGHAT, FQNNGV. Trimming removed 5 bases at V and 0 bases at J, with 17 bases between. In DNA, the CDR3 is TGTGCCAGCAGCCGAGACCAGGGACTTCTCTCCTACGAGCAGTACTTC. Amino acid sequence: CASSRDQGLLSYEQYF.

This chain joins TRBV5-1 and TRBJ2-7; the D call may be TRBD1 or TRBD2 (7 bases each). CDR3 length: 15 amino acids. The ends were cut back, 1 base at V and 4 bases at J, with 15 bases in the middle. Germline V CDR1 and CDR2: SGHRS, YFSETQ. The CDR3 region has the DNA TGCGCCAGCAGCTTGACAGGGGAGGGGTTTTACGAGCAGTACTTC. Translating gives CASSLTGEGFYEQYF.

In this sample, this clone is medium-sized. V usage is TRBV19 and J usage is TRBJ2-2; a weak D match, TRBD2 (5 bases). The V end was cut by 3 bases, the J end by 7 bases, with 6 bases between. The CDR3 runs 12 residues. CDR1 LNHDA and CDR2 SQIVND come from the germline V gene (reference sequence). CDR3 loop: CASSMGSGELFF. The CDR3 nucleotides are TGTGCCAGTAGTATGGGGAGCGGGGAGCTGTTTTTT.